This T cell receptor (beta chain) came from a study of shared clonotypes between healthy human individuals. The study's findings and limits: Despite large depth, rarefaction showed incomplete sorted-subset sequencing.

As regards this clone: Its specificity is unknown.

Profiled with immunoSEQ multiplex PCR; TCRdb holds only in-frame clones, not every one. This sample has approximately 1,000,000 clones; 75% to 85% occur once, and the top ten carry more than 0.45%. The CDR3 runs 14 residues. Trimming took 4 bases from V and 12 from J; bases not matched to a gene: 8. The germline V gene encodes CDR1 SGDLS and CDR2 YYNGEE. The clonotype was recovered from a man younger than 35 in good health. Some clones in this sample may be carry-over from other donors' samples. The V and J genes are TRBV9 and TRBJ2-1; 12 nucleotides align to TRBD2. The sequenced sample was memory CD4+ T cells from PBMCs. Subset indicated: CD45RA-negative fraction. The DNA of the CDR3 is TGTGCCAGCAGCACGACTAGCGGGAGTGGGAGGCAGTTCTTC. This translates into CASSTTSGSGRQFF.